The sequence of this T cell receptor beta chain was determined in a study of cytomegalovirus exposure and HLA in healthy donors. CDR3 length equals 18 residues. V was pared by 0 bases and J by 3 bases, with 17 bases between. Germline CDR1 SGHTA, CDR2 FQGNSA. Points on this clone: What it recognizes is unknown.

Overall study results and limits: According to an earlier analysis, most TCR beta V segments yielded productive rearrangements about 90% or about 30% of the time.

PCR primers comprised 60 Vbeta and 13 Jbeta primers. Only in-frame clones appear in the TCRdb table, and some are missing; sequencing was by immunoSEQ multiplex PCR. The data hold 160,000 or so clones, with 65% to 85% observed a single time. Sequences were obtained from PBMCs. The V gene is TRBV7-2, the J gene TRBJ1-4; maybe TRBD1 (6 bases). This TCR was sampled from a young woman in good health and CMV-seropositive. DNA of the CDR3: TGTGCCAGCAGCTTAGCGTTTCTACAGGGCCAGTCTAATGAAAAACTGTTTTTT. It encodes CASSLAFLQGQSNEKLFF.